The 27 T cell receptor beta chains in this list originate from one sample, sequenced in a study of T cells in Graves' hyperthyroidism and ophthalmopathy. The CDR3 regions of TCR beta were amplified from RNA transcripts. Researchers ran a first-round RT-PCR on the TCR CDR3 using the HTBI primer set. A single record per CDR3 protein comes from TCRdb applying MiXCR to the multiplex PCR reads. The sample shows some 270,000 distinct CDR3 sequences, 10% to 15% of them seen only once. Sequencing was carried out using blood. These receptors all stem from a woman aged 30 to 39 with Graves' hyperthyroidism that later progressed to Graves' ophthalmopathy.

This clonotype was seen at least ten times. The chain couples TRBV12-3 or TRBV12-4 to TRBJ2-1, with a tentative D call TRBD1 (6 bases). Trimming pared 6 bases from V and 2 bases from J, leaving 11 bases between. The CDR3 totals 14 residues. The CDR3 loop reads CASRFSGAYNEQFF. The CDR3 DNA follows: TGTGCCAGCAGATTCTCAGGGGCCTACAATGAGCAGTTCTTC.

This clonotype was picked up many times. The chain recombines TRBV5-1 with TRBJ1-1; 7 bases match TRBD1. This CDR3 region has 12 residues. Germline loops: CDR1 SGHRS, CDR2 YFSETQ. The J segment lost 8 bases and the V segment lost 3 bases, leaving 4 bases of the junction unmatched. CDR3 DNA sequence: TGCGCCAGCAGCTGGGGGACAGAAGAAGCTTTCTTT. The encoded protein is CASSWGTEEAFF.

At least ten counts were recorded for this clonotype. The rearrangement links TRBV6-2 or TRBV6-3 to TRBJ1-1; D gene uncertain. CDR1 is MNHEY and CDR2 is SVGEGT in the germline V gene. V lost 1 base, J lost 2 bases, and 5 bases lay in between. CDR3 length: 13 amino acids. The CDR3 loop is CASSYLINTEAFF. For the CDR3, the DNA is TGTGCCAGCAGTTACTTAATTAACACTGAAGCTTTCTTT.

This clonotype was counted at least ten times. This chain joins TRBV13 and TRBJ2-7, with D hard to call. CDR1 is PRHDT, CDR2 FYEKMQ, per germline (reference sequence). Trimming took off 4 bases at V and 4 bases at J, with 23 bases between the two ends. This CDR3 region has 17 residues. CDR3 sequence reads: CASSSPGFPIRRYEQYF. Written as DNA, the CDR3 is TGTGCCAGCAGCTCCCCCGGCTTCCCCATTCGAAGGTACGAGCAGTACTTC.

CDR3 DNA sequence: TGTGCCAGCAGCCAAATTAGCGGGACCTACAATGAGCAGTTCTTC. Its protein product is CASSQISGTYNEQFF. V usage is TRBV4-2 and J usage is TRBJ2-1; 8 bases fit TRBD2. Germline values: CDR1 LGHNA, CDR2 YNFKEQ. J was trimmed by 2 bases and V by 2 bases; bases with no gene match: 2. CDR3 length: 15 amino acids.

This clonotype was seen at least ten times. The gene calls are TRBV5-1 and TRBJ2-7; possible D gene TRBD1, 6 bases. Trimming shortened V by 3 bases and J by 0 bases, and 10 bases separated the two germline ends. From germline, CDR1 is SGHRS and CDR2 YFSETQ. CDR3 length equals 14 residues. The DNA for the CDR3 is TGCGCCAGCAGCTCCGCCAGGGGCTCCTACGAGCAGTACTTC. Residues: CASSSARGSYEQYF.

Turning to this clonotype: Given a much more abundant clone one base away, this may be a read error. The chain couples TRBV4-3 to TRBJ2-3, with 10 nucleotides matching TRBD2. The length of the CDR3 is 15 residues. Germline assignment: CDR1 LGHNA and CDR2 YSLEER. This CDR3 is CASSRAGGGTDTRYF. The CDR3 DNA follows: TGCGCCAGCAGCCGAGCGGGAGGGGGAACAGATACGCGGTATTTT.

This clonotype was picked up one time. This could be a read error, since a much larger clone is one nucleotide away. Here the CDR3 reads CASSSDWGLESKEQFF. The CDR3 DNA is TGTGCCAGCAGCTCAGATTGGGGACTAGAATCGAAGGAGCAGTTCTTC. The rearrangement links TRBV11-1 to TRBJ2-1; 8 bases are shared with TRBD2. The CDR3 totals 16 residues. Germline V gene lookup returns CDR1 SGHAT and CDR2 FQDESV (reference sequence). The V and J ends lost 4 bases and 10 bases, in that order; junction bases with no gene match: 15.

J is TRBJ2-5 and V is TRBV20-1, with TRBD2 matching 7 bases. The CDR3 runs to 17 residues. The junction had 14 bases not matched to a gene; V was cut back by 3 bases and J by 1 base. Per germline, CDR1 DFQATT and CDR2 SNEGSKA (reference sequence). CDR3 DNA: TGCAGTGCTAGTAGTGCCAGCCGTACTAGCGCCCAAGAGACCCAGTACTTC. Protein: CSASSASRTSAQETQYF.

This clonotype occurred many times. V usage is TRBV20-1 and J usage is TRBJ2-7; D is uncertain. The CDR3 is made up of 10 amino acids. From germline, CDR1 is DFQATT and CDR2 SNEGSKA (reference sequence). V lost 4 bases to trimming and J lost 3 bases, with 4 bases between them. The CDR3 here is CSATDYEQYF. The CDR3 nucleotides are TGCAGTGCTACGGACTACGAGCAGTACTTC.

This clonotype was recorded many times. The chain recombines TRBV20-1 with TRBJ2-3, with a possible D match to TRBD2 (6 bases). CDR1 is DFQATT, CDR2 SNEGSKA, per germline (reference sequence). The CDR3 loop spans 15 amino acids. Trimming pared 4 bases from V and 7 bases from J, leaving 21 bases between. The CDR3 here is CSAKRGVGGVHTQYF. CDR3 DNA sequence: TGCAGTGCTAAGAGAGGTGTGGGCGGGGTCCATACGCAGTATTTT.

This clonotype was recorded at least ten times. The gene calls are TRBV19 and TRBJ1-1, with a tentative D call TRBD1 (5 bases). This CDR3 region has 17 residues. V shed 4 bases and J shed 2 bases, with 20 bases lying between them. The germline V gene has CDR1 LNHDA and CDR2 SQIVND (reference sequence). CDR3 DNA sequence: TGTGCCAGTAGTACTTTCCCGGGACCCCCATACAACACTGAAGCTTTCTTT. Protein product: CASSTFPGPPYNTEAFF. Full variable domain (remainder filled in from reference TRBV19 and TRBJ1-1): DGGITQSPKYLFRKEGQNVTLSCEQNLNHDAMYWYRQDPGQGLRLIYYSQIVNDFQKGDIAEGYSVSREKKESFPLTVTSAQKNPTAFYLCASSTFPGPPYNTEAFFGQGTRLTVV.

This clonotype was picked up many times. V usage is TRBV6-1 and J usage is TRBJ1-2, with D perhaps TRBD1 (6 bases). V was cut by 9 bases and J by 4 bases, with 15 bases left in between. The CDR3 contains 13 residues. Germline V gene sequence: CDR1 MNHNS, CDR2 SASEGT. The CDR3 reads CASSEGGSYGYTF. The CDR3 DNA reads TGTGCCAGTTCCGAGGGGGGGAGCTATGGCTACACCTTC.

This clonotype was detected many times. The gene calls are TRBV6-6 and TRBJ2-1; 8 nucleotides align to TRBD2. Trimming removed 2 bases from V and 3 bases from J; junction bases left unmatched: 3. Germline CDR1 and CDR2: MNHNY and SVGAGI (reference sequence). The CDR3 length is 15 residues. For the CDR3, the DNA is TGTGCCAGCAGTTACATAGCGGGATTCTACAATGAGCAGTTCTTC. This encodes CASSYIAGFYNEQFF.

This clonotype was detected many times. The chain links TRBV13 to TRBJ2-5, with D perhaps TRBD2 (5 bases). Looked up from germline, CDR1 is PRHDT and CDR2 is FYEKMQ (reference sequence). V lost 2 bases, J lost 5 bases, and 18 bases lay in between. This CDR3 comprises 16 residues. The CDR3 DNA reads TGTGCCAGCAGCTTAACGACGGGGTATAGTTGGGAGACCCAGTACTTC. Protein sequence: CASSLTTGYSWETQYF.

This sequence joins TRBV15 and TRBJ2-1; 14 bases agree with TRBD2. V lost 0 bases and J lost 7; bases outside the gene matches: 11. Germline V gene data show CDR1 as LNHNV and CDR2 as YYDKDF (reference sequence). CDR3 size: 19 residues. This CDR3 reads CATSRDPSPTSGRANEQFF. CDR3 nucleotide sequence: TGTGCCACCAGCAGAGATCCAAGTCCGACTAGCGGGAGGGCGAATGAGCAGTTCTTC.

This clonotype was observed at least ten times. The chain employs TRBV7-9 and TRBJ2-1; 9 positions match TRBD2. V lost 1 base and J lost 7; bases outside the gene matches: 5. Germline V lookup: CDR1 SEHNR, CDR2 FQNEAQ (reference sequence). CDR3 length: 15 residues. CDR3 in amino acids: CASSLGAGGPNEQFF. CDR3 bases: TGTGCCAGCAGCTTAGGAGCGGGAGGTCCTAATGAGCAGTTCTTC.

At least ten counts were recorded for this clonotype. The V gene is TRBV10-3, the J gene TRBJ1-1; no clear D gene. The germline V gene has CDR1 ENHRY and CDR2 SYGVKD. The CDR3 extends over 16 amino acids. The germline V and J ends were trimmed by 0 bases and 4 bases, with 15 bases remaining between them. CDR3 sequence reads: CAISESGKHRGTEAFF. In nucleotides, the CDR3 is TGTGCCATCAGTGAGTCTGGAAAACATCGGGGCACTGAAGCTTTCTTT.

The table lists this clonotype with a few counts. The chain links TRBV5-8 to TRBJ1-3, with D maybe TRBD1 (5 bases). Per germline, CDR1 SGHTS and CDR2 YDEGEE. This CDR3 contains 16 residues. Deletions cut 3 bases from V and 0 bases from J, with 13 bases between. Here the CDR3 DNA reads TGTGCCAGCAGCTATCGGGACCGTGGCTCTGGAAACACCATATATTTT. Translation: CASSYRDRGSGNTIYF. The whole variable domain, filled in from reference TRBV5-8 and TRBJ1-3, reads EAGVTQSPTHLIKTRGQQATLRCSPISGHTSVYWYQQALGLGLQFLLWYDEGEERNRGNFPPRFSGRQFPNYSSELNVNALELEDSALYLCASSYRDRGSGNTIYFGEGSWLTVV.

This clonotype was seen many times. The chain couples TRBV28 to TRBJ2-7; no clear D gene. This CDR3 is 12 amino acids long. The germline gives CDR1 MDHEN, CDR2 SYDVKM. Between the trimmed V and J ends, which lost 7 bases and 3 bases, there was a span of 10 bases. In DNA, the CDR3 is TGTGCCAGCAAAGAAGGGATCTACGAGCAGTACTTC. Translation gives CASKEGIYEQYF.

This clonotype came up many times. V gene TRBV6-2 or TRBV6-3 combines with J gene TRBJ1-1; D call uncertain. The CDR3 is made up of 17 amino acids. In germline, CDR1 is MNHEY, CDR2 SVGEGT. The germline V and J ends were trimmed by 3 bases and 4 bases, with 21 bases remaining between them. DNA for the CDR3: TGTGCCAGCAGTTATGGCGGGAGCGGATTAGGAGTCACTGAAGCTTTCTTT. Encoded protein: CASSYGGSGLGVTEAFF.

There are a few counts of this clonotype. This chain joins TRBV6-2 or TRBV6-3 and TRBJ2-2; D is ambiguous. Germline assignment: CDR1 MNHEY and CDR2 SVGEGT. This CDR3 region has 12 residues. The ends were cut back, 7 bases at V and 7 bases at J, with 10 bases in the middle. The CDR3 loop is CASMSHGGELFF. The CDR3 DNA reads TGTGCCAGCATGAGCCACGGCGGGGAGCTGTTTTTT.

This clonotype was detected ten times or more. The rearrangement joins TRBV5-6 to TRBJ2-7; TRBD2 is a possible D gene (5 bases). CDR3 length: 14 amino acids. V gave up 4 bases and J gave up 4 bases, with 15 bases separating them. CDR1 SGHDT and CDR2 YYEEEE come from the germline V gene. The CDR3 bases are TGTGCCAGCAGCCTCTGGGCCTTAGCGTACGAGCAGTACTTC. It yields the protein CASSLWALAYEQYF. The full variable domain, with the rest looked up from reference TRBV5-6 and TRBJ2-7, is DAGVTQSPTHLIKTRGQQVTLRCSPKSGHDTVSWYQQALGQGPQFIFQYYEEEERQRGNFPDRFSGHQFPNYSSELNVNALLLGDSALYLCASSLWALAYEQYFGPGTRLTVT.

On this clonotype itself: One end of the junction is discordant with germline, which a read error may explain. CDR3: CASSQALAGVLNEQFF. For the CDR3, the DNA is TGCGCCAGCAGCCAAGCCCTAGCGGGAGTTTTGAATGAGCAGTTCTTC. V and J are TRBV11-2 and TRBJ2-1; 10 positions match TRBD2. The CDR3 extends over 16 amino acids. The V gene's germline CDR1 is SGHAT and CDR2 FQNNGV.

This clonotype was found many times. J is TRBJ2-5 and V is TRBV10-3, with a weak D call TRBD2 (7 bases). From germline, CDR1 is ENHRY and CDR2 SYGVKD. This CDR3 is 21 amino acids long. V lost 1 base, J lost 2 bases, and 29 bases lay in between. CDR3 sequence (DNA): TGTGCCATCAGTGAGTTTCCGGTGCAGGGGATTCCTGGACTAGAGCAAGAGACCCAGTACTTC. Protein: CAISEFPVQGIPGLEQETQYF.

This clonotype was detected ten times or more. The chain joins TRBV3-1 to TRBJ2-1; 11 bases are a match to TRBD2. Germline CDR1 and CDR2: LGHDT and YNNKEL (reference sequence). Unmatched junction bases numbered 15, after V lost 0 bases and J lost 2 bases. The CDR3 has 21 residues. Written as DNA, the CDR3 is TGTGCCAGCAGCCAAGAAGAGAGAAGGACTAGCGGGTTCCTGCCCTACAATGAGCAGTTCTTC. Protein: CASSQEERRTSGFLPYNEQFF.

At least ten counts were recorded for this clonotype. This chain links TRBV3-1 with TRBJ2-3; TRBD1 matches at 7 bases. Per germline, CDR1 LGHDT and CDR2 YNNKEL (reference sequence). V was clipped by 4 bases and J by 4 bases; unmatched bases: 11. The CDR3 runs to 16 residues. The CDR3 sequence is CASSPGDSGLADTQYF. As DNA, the CDR3 is TGTGCCAGCAGCCCTGGGGACAGCGGTTTGGCAGATACGCAGTATTTT.